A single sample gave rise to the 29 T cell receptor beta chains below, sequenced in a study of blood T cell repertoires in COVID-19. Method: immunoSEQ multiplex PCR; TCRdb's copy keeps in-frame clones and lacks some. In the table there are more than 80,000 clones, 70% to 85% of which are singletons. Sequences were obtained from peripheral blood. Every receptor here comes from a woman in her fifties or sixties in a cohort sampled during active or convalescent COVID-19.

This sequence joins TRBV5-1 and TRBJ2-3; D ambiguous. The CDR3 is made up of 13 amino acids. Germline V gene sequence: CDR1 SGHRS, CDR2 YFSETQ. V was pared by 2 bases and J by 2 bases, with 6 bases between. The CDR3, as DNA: TGCGCCAGCAGCTTTAGTAACACAGATACGCAGTATTTT. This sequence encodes CASSFSNTDTQYF. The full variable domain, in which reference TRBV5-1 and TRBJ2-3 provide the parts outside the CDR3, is KAGVTQTPRYLIKTRGQQVTLSCSPISGHRSVSWYQQTPGQGLQFLFEYFSETQRNKGNFPGRFSGRQFSNSRSEMNVSTLELGDSALYLCASSFSNTDTQYFGPGTRLTVL.

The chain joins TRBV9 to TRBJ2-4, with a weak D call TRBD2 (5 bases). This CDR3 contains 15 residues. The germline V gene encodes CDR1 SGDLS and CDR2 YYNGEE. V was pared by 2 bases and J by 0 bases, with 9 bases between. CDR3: CASSVEGLAKNIQYF. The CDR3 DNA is TGTGCCAGCAGCGTCGAGGGCCTAGCCAAAAACATTCAGTACTTC.

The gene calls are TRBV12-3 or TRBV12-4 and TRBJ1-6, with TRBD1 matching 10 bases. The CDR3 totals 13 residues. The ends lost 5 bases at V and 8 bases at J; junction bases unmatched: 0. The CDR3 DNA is TGTGCCAGCAGTGGGACAGGGGATTCACCCCTCCACTTT. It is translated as CASSGTGDSPLHF.

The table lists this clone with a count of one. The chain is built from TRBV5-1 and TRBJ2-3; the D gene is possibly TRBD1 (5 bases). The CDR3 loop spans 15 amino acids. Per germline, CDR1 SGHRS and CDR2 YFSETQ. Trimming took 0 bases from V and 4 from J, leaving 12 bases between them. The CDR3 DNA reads TGCGCCAGCAGCTTGGGGCCTAGGGGCGCAGATACGCAGTATTTT. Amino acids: CASSLGPRGADTQYF.

The CDR3 sequence: CASGLAPKDRGYDFTEAFF. CDR3 DNA sequence: TGTGCTAGTGGTTTGGCTCCGAAAGACAGGGGATACGATTTCACTGAAGCTTTCTTT. V is TRBV12-5 and J is TRBJ1-1; 8 bases line up with TRBD1. CDR1 and CDR2 from the germline V gene are LGHNT and FRNRAP. This CDR3 region has 19 residues. V shed 1 base and J 4 bases; nucleotides not matched to a gene: 17. Looking up the rest from reference TRBV12-5 and TRBJ1-1 gives the full variable domain: DARVTQTPRHKVTEMGQEVTMRCQPILGHNTVFWYRQTMMQGLELLAYFRNRAPLDDSGMPKDRFSAEMPDATLATLKIQPSEPRDSAVYFCASGLAPKDRGYDFTEAFFGQGTRLTVV.

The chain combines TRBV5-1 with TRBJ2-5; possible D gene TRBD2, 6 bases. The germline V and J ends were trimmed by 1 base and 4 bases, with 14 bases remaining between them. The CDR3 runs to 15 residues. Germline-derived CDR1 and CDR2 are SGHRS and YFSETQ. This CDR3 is CASSLTSGWGETQYF. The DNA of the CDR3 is TGCGCCAGCAGCTTGACAAGCGGGTGGGGAGAGACCCAGTACTTC.

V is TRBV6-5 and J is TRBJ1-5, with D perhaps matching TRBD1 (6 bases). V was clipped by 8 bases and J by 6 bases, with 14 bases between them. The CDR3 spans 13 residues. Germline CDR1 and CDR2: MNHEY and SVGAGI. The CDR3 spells CASWGGGGQPQHF. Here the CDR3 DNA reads TGTGCCAGCTGGGGAGGGGGAGGTCAGCCCCAGCATTTT.

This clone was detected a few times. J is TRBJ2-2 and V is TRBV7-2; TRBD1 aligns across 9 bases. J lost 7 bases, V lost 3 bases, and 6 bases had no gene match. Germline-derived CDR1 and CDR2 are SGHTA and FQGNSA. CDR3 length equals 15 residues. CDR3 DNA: TGTGCCAGCAGCTTCCGGACAGGGGCCATCGGGGAGCTGTTTTTT. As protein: CASSFRTGAIGELFF.

The CDR3 loop reads CASSLAGGYEQYF. Written as DNA, the CDR3 is TGCGCCAGCAGCCTCGCAGGGGGCTACGAGCAGTACTTC. The chain is built from TRBV4-3 and TRBJ2-7, with TRBD1 matching over 7 bases. The V gene end was trimmed by 4 bases and the J gene end by 3 bases; junction bases not matched to a gene: 3. This CDR3 has 13 amino acids. Germline V gene sequence: CDR1 LGHNA, CDR2 YSLEER.

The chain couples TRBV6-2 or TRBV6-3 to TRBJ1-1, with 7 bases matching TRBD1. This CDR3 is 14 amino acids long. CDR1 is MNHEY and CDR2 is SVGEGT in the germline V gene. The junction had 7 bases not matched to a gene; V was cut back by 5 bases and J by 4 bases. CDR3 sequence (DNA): TGTGCCAGCAGTCTACAGGGGATGGGCACTGAAGCTTTCTTT. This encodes CASSLQGMGTEAFF.

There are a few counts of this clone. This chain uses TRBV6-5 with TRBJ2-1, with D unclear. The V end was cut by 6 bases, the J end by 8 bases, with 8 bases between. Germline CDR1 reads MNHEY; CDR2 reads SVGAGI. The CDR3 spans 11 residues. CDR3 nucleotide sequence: TGTGCCAGCAGCAGAGGCGATGAGCAGTTCTTC. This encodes CASSRGDEQFF.

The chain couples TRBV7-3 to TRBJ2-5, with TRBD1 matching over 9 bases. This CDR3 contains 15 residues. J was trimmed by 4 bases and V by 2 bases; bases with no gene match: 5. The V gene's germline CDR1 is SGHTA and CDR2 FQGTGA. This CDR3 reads CASSLSGTGLETQYF. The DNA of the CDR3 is TGTGCCAGCAGCTTATCCGGGACAGGGTTAGAGACCCAGTACTTC. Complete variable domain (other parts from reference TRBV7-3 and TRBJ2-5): GAGVSQTPSNKVTEKGKYVELRCDPISGHTALYWYRQSLGQGPEFLIYFQGTGAADDSGLPNDRFFAVRPEGSVSTLKIQRTERGDSAVYLCASSLSGTGLETQYFGPGTRLLVL.

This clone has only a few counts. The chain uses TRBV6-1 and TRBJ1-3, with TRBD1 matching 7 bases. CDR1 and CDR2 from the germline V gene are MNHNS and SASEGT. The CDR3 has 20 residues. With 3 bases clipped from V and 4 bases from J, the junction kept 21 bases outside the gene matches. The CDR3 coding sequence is TGTGCCAGCAGTGACCCCCAACCCTCATCGGACAGGACCCTAGGAAACACCATATATTTT. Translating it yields CASSDPQPSSDRTLGNTIYF.

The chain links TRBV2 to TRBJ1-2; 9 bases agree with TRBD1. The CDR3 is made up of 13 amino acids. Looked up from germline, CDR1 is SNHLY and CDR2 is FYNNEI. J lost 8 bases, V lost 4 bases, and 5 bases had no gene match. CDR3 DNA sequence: TGTGCCAGCAGTGGGACAGGGGCCGGGGGCTACACCTTC. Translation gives CASSGTGAGGYTF.

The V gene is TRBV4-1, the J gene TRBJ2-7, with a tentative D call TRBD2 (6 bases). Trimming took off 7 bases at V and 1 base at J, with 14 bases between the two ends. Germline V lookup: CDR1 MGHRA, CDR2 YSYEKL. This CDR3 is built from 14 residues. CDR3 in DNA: TGCGCCAGCAAAAACCGGGCGGGGTCCTACGAGCAGTACTTC. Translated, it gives CASKNRAGSYEQYF.

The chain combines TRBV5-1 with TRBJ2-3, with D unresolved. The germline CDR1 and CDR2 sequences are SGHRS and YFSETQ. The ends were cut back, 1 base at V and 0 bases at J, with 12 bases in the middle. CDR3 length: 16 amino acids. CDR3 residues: CASSLQRGASTDTQYF. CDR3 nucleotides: TGCGCCAGCAGCTTGCAGCGTGGAGCAAGCACAGATACGCAGTATTTT. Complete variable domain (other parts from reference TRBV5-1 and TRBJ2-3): KAGVTQTPRYLIKTRGQQVTLSCSPISGHRSVSWYQQTPGQGLQFLFEYFSETQRNKGNFPGRFSGRQFSNSRSEMNVSTLELGDSALYLCASSLQRGASTDTQYFGPGTRLTVL.

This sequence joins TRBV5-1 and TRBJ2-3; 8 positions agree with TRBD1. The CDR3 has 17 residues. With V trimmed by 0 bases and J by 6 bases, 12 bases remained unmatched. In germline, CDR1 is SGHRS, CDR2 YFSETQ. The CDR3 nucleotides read TGCGCCAGCAGCTTGGACGTGCAGACAGGGGCGTTGGATACGCAGTATTTT. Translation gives CASSLDVQTGALDTQYF.

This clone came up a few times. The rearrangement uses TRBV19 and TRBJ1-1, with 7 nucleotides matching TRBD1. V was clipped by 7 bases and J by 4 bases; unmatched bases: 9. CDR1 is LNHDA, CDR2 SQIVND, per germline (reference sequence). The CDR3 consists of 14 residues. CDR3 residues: CASTDPPGGTEAFF. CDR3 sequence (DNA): TGTGCCAGTACCGACCCCCCAGGGGGCACTGAAGCTTTCTTT.

For the CDR3, the DNA is TGTGCCAGCAGCCAAGGGACAGGATTCCTTAATTCACCCCTCCACTTT. This sequence encodes CASSQGTGFLNSPLHF. V gene TRBV3-1 (or the pseudogene TRBV3-2) combines with J gene TRBJ1-6, with TRBD1 matching over 7 bases. Germline V lookup: CDR1 LGHDT, CDR2 YNNKEL (reference sequence). The CDR3 covers 16 residues. The junction had 6 bases not matched to a gene; V was cut back by 1 base and J by 6 bases.

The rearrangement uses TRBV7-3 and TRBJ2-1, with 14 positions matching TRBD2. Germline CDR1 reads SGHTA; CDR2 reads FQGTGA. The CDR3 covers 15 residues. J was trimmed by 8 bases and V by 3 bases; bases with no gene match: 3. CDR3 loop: CASSFGLAGGDEQFF. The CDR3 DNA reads TGTGCCAGCAGCTTCGGACTAGCGGGGGGCGATGAGCAGTTCTTC.

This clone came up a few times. CDR3 coding DNA: TGTGCCAGCAGTGTCAGGGCGAACACTGAAGCTTTCTTT. It translates to CASSVRANTEAFF. The V and J genes are TRBV2 and TRBJ1-1; weak D call: TRBD1 (5 bases). Per the germline V gene, CDR1 is SNHLY and CDR2 is FYNNEI. The CDR3 runs 13 residues. V was clipped by 4 bases and J by 1 base, with 7 bases between them.

The CDR3 reads CASSPPGTAYF. CDR3 nucleotides: TGTGCCAGCTCACCACCGGGGACAGCTTACTTC. This chain joins TRBV18 and TRBJ2-7; 7 bases are a match to TRBD1. CDR1 and CDR2 (germline): KGHSH, LQKENI. V shed 0 bases and J 13 bases; nucleotides not matched to a gene: 3. CDR3 size: 11 residues.

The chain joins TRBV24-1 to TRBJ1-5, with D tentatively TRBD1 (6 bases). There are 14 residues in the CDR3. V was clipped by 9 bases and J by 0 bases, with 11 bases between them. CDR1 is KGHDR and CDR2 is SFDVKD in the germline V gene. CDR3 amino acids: CATADRDSNQPQHF. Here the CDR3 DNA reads TGTGCCACCGCGGACAGAGATAGCAATCAGCCCCAGCATTTT.

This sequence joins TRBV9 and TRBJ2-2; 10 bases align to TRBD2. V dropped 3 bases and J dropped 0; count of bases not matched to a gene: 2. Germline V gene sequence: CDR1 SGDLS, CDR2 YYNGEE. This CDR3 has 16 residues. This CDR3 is CASSATSGTNTGELFF. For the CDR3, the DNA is TGTGCCAGCAGCGCCACTAGCGGGACGAACACCGGGGAGCTGTTTTTT.

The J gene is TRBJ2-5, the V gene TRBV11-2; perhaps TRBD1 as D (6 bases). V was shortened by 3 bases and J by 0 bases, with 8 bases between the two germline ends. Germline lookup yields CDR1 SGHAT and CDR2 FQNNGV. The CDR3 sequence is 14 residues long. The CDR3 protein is CASSFGQNQETQYF. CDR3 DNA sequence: TGTGCCAGCAGCTTCGGACAGAACCAAGAGACCCAGTACTTC.

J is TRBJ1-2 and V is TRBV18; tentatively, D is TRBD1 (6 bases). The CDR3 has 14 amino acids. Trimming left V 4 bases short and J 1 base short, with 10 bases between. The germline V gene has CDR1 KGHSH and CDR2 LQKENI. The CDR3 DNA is TGTGCCAGCTCACGCCGACAGGATAACTATGGCTACACCTTC. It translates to CASSRRQDNYGYTF.

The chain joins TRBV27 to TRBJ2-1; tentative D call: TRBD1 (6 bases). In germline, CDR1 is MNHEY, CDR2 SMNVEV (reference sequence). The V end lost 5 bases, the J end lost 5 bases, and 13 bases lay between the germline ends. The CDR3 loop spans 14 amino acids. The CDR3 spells CASSGWTEDNEQFF. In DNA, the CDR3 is TGTGCCAGCAGTGGATGGACAGAAGACAATGAGCAGTTCTTC.

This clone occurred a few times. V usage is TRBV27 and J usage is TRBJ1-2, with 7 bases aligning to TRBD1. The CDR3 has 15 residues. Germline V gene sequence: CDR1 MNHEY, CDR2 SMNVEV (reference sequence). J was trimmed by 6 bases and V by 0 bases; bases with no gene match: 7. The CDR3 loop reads CASSLSSRGGNGYTF. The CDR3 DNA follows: TGTGCCAGCAGTTTATCCTCCCGAGGGGGCAATGGCTACACCTTC.

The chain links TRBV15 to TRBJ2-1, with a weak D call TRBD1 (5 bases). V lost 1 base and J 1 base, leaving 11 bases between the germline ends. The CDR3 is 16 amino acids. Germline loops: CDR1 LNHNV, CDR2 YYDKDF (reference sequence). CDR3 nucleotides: TGTGCCACCAGCAGAGGTTTGGCAGGGTCCTACAATGAGCAGTTCTTC. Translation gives CATSRGLAGSYNEQFF.